Each of the 26 T cell receptor beta chains below was sequenced from the same sample in a study of beta chain features in type 1 diabetes. Sequencing targeted expressed TCRB transcripts, as all isolated RNA had been reverse transcribed. Profiled with immunoSEQ multiplex PCR; TCRdb holds only in-frame clones, not every one. Of a few hundred thousand clones listed, around 13% are singletons. Material: naive CD4+ T cells from blood. These receptors came from a young man in good health.

The chain links TRBV25-1 to TRBJ2-7, with TRBD1 matching over 8 bases. The V segment lost 4 bases and the J segment 0 bases; nucleotides outside the gene matches: 8. Germline V CDR1 and CDR2: MGHDK, SYGVNS. The CDR3 contains 16 residues. CDR3 DNA: TGTGCCAGCAGTGGGACAGGGACGAGGAGCTCCTACGAGCAGTACTTC. This codes for CASSGTGTRSSYEQYF.

The chain uses TRBV15 and TRBJ1-2; weak D call: TRBD1 (5 bases). The CDR3 totals 15 residues. Germline-derived CDR1 and CDR2 are LNHNV and YYDKDF (reference sequence). Trimming took 5 bases from V and 8 from J, leaving 21 bases between them. DNA of the CDR3: TGTGCCACCAGCGGAGGGGCGGGAAGGGTGCGGGGCTACACCTTC. Its translation: CATSGGAGRVRGYTF. The variable domain in full, with the rest retrieved from reference TRBV15 and TRBJ1-2, is DAMVIQNPRYQVTQFGKPVTLSCSQTLNHNVMYWYQQKSSQAPKLLFHYYDKDFNNEADTPDNFQSRRPNTSFCFLDIRSPGLGDTAMYLCATSGGAGRVRGYTFGSGTRLTVV.

The chain's CDR3 is CASIGAGETQYF. The CDR3 nucleotides read TGTGCCAGTATAGGGGCAGGAGAGACCCAGTACTTC. The V call is TRBV6-6, the J call TRBJ2-5; TRBD1 might be the D (5 bases). The germline V gene encodes CDR1 MNHNY and CDR2 SVGAGI (reference sequence). This CDR3 has 12 residues. With 9 bases removed from V and 4 bases from J, the gap between germline ends came to 12 bases.

The genes are TRBV27 and TRBJ2-7; no definite D call. V lost 4 bases to trimming and J lost 4 bases, with 5 bases between them. This CDR3 has 11 amino acids. Germline V CDR1 and CDR2: MNHEY, SMNVEV (reference sequence). In nucleotides, the CDR3 is TGTGCCAGCAGTTCCCATTACGAGCAGTACTTC. It translates to CASSSHYEQYF.

The chain joins TRBV7-6 to TRBJ2-1; D perhaps matches TRBD1 (6 bases). The CDR3 is 12 amino acids. Per germline, CDR1 SGHVS and CDR2 FNYEAQ. V lost 5 bases, J lost 10 bases, and 12 bases lay in between. DNA of the CDR3: TGTGCCAGCAGCCACCCCGACAGGGAGCAGTTCTTC. Translated: CASSHPDREQFF.

This clone showed up just a few times. The V and J genes are TRBV28 and TRBJ2-3; 9 nucleotides align to TRBD2. Germline CDR1 and CDR2: MDHEN and SYDVKM. This CDR3 comprises 14 residues. V gave up 6 bases and J gave up 6 bases; unmatched junction bases: 7. CDR3 sequence: CASRPGTSKDTQYF. The CDR3, as DNA: TGTGCCAGCAGACCTGGGACTAGCAAGGATACGCAGTATTTT.

V usage is TRBV10-3 and J usage is TRBJ2-7; TRBD2 aligns across 10 bases. The length of the CDR3 is 14 residues. With 2 bases clipped from V and 4 bases from J, the junction kept 2 bases outside the gene matches. The V gene's germline CDR1 is ENHRY and CDR2 SYGVKD. The CDR3 DNA follows: TGTGCCATCAGTGAGGGGACTAGCGAGTACGAGCAGTACTTC. Its translation is CAISEGTSEYEQYF.

Ten or more counts support this clone. The same CDR3 can be traced to other DNA sequences in this sample. The gene calls are TRBV29-1 and TRBJ1-1; D may be TRBD1 (5 bases). This CDR3 comprises 12 residues. Germline CDR1 and CDR2: SQVTM and ANQGSEA. Trimming removed 4 bases from V and 2 bases from J, with 8 bases in between. CDR3 sequence reads: CSVGGGNTEAFF. Written as DNA, the CDR3 is TGCAGCGTTGGCGGGGGAAACACTGAAGCTTTCTTT.

This clone was seen a handful of times. The V gene is TRBV7-2, the J gene TRBJ2-3; 12 bases map to TRBD2. V was pared by 3 bases and J by 4 bases, with 2 bases of the junction left unmatched. The V gene's germline CDR1 is SGHTA and CDR2 FQGNSA. This CDR3 comprises 15 residues. The CDR3: CASSFPSGRADTQYF. Written as DNA, the CDR3 is TGTGCCAGCAGCTTTCCTAGCGGGAGGGCAGATACGCAGTATTTT. Full variable domain (remainder filled in from reference TRBV7-2 and TRBJ2-3): GAGVSQSPSNKVTEKGKDVELRCDPISGHTALYWYRQSLGQGLEFLIYFQGNSAPDKSGLPSDRFSAERTGGSVSTLTIQRTQQEDSAVYLCASSFPSGRADTQYFGPGTRLTVL.

The chain recombines TRBV13 with TRBJ2-7; weak D call: TRBD1 (6 bases). CDR3 length: 16 amino acids. V was trimmed by 5 bases and J by 4 bases, leaving 21 bases between them. CDR1 PRHDT and CDR2 FYEKMQ come from the germline V gene (reference sequence). The DNA for the CDR3 is TGTGCCAGCAGCGCAGGGGTAGCGCAGGGCTTGTACGAGCAGTACTTC. Translating gives CASSAGVAQGLYEQYF.

J is TRBJ1-4 and V is TRBV5-4, with D possibly TRBD1 on 5 matching bases. Between the trimmed V and J ends, which lost 4 bases and 0 bases, there was a span of 13 bases. The germline CDR1 and CDR2 sequences are SGHNT and YYREEE (reference sequence). The CDR3 loop spans 16 amino acids. The chain's CDR3 is CASSLNRQTTNEKLFF. Here the CDR3 DNA reads TGTGCCAGCAGCCTAAATAGACAGACAACTAATGAAAAACTGTTTTTT.

The chain links TRBV28 to TRBJ2-7; TRBD1 agrees at 9 bases. This CDR3 region has 14 residues. The trim removed 2 bases at V and 7 bases at J, leaving 6 bases unmatched. Germline-derived CDR1 and CDR2 are MDHEN and SYDVKM. The CDR3 DNA reads TGTGCCAGCAGTTTAACGGACAGGGGCGGTGAGCAGTACTTC. This gives the protein CASSLTDRGGEQYF.

Many counts were recorded for this clone. The rearrangement uses TRBV4-3 and TRBJ2-2; D is possibly TRBD1 (5 bases). Germline values: CDR1 LGHNA, CDR2 YSLEER. V lost 2 bases and J lost 5, with 18 bases in between. The CDR3 consists of 17 residues. The CDR3 spells CASSQFKSGKDTGELFF. CDR3 DNA: TGCGCCAGCAGCCAATTCAAGTCAGGGAAAGATACCGGGGAGCTGTTTTTT.

Only a few counts were recorded for this clone. The rearrangement joins TRBV9 to TRBJ2-7; perhaps TRBD2 as D (6 bases). Per the germline V gene, CDR1 is SGDLS and CDR2 is YYNGEE. The length of the CDR3 is 15 residues. Deletions cut 1 base from V and 0 bases from J, with 11 bases between. Written as DNA, the CDR3 is TGTGCCAGCAGCGTACAGGACGGGAGCTCCTACGAGCAGTACTTC. It is translated as CASSVQDGSSYEQYF.

The V call is TRBV28, the J call TRBJ2-7, with 14 bases aligning to TRBD2. V lost 5 bases to trimming and J lost 3 bases; unmatched junction nucleotides: 6. The CDR3 totals 16 residues. Germline V lookup: CDR1 MDHEN, CDR2 SYDVKM. The CDR3, as DNA: TGTGCCAGCAGTCTGTGGACTAGCGGGGGGTTCTACGAGCAGTACTTC. This gives the protein CASSLWTSGGFYEQYF.

The chain joins TRBV7-9 to TRBJ1-2; 7 bases line up with TRBD1. The CDR3 runs to 17 residues. Looked up from germline, CDR1 is SEHNR and CDR2 is FQNEAQ (reference sequence). After removal of 3 bases from V and 0 bases from J, the junction contained 10 bases not matched to a gene. CDR3 in amino acids: CASSLGGTTGTNYGYTF. CDR3 in DNA: TGTGCCAGCAGCTTGGGGGGAACGACAGGGACTAACTATGGCTACACCTTC.

This clone was seen at least ten times. V and J are TRBV30 and TRBJ2-1, with unresolved D. Between the trimmed V and J ends, which lost 4 bases and 6 bases, there was a span of 10 bases. Germline lookup yields CDR1 GTSNPN and CDR2 SVGIG (reference sequence). The CDR3 runs 12 residues. The CDR3 is CAWNTFGNEQFF. In DNA form, the CDR3 reads TGTGCCTGGAACACATTTGGCAATGAGCAGTTCTTC.

CDR3 DNA: TGTGCCAGTAGTGTTACAGGGAACTGGCAGCCCCAGCATTTT. Protein sequence: CASSVTGNWQPQHF. The chain joins TRBV19 to TRBJ1-5; D perhaps matches TRBD1 (6 bases). CDR3 length: 14 residues. Trimming stripped 5 bases from V and 7 bases from J, with 15 bases between. CDR1 and CDR2 (germline): LNHDA, SQIVND (reference sequence).

This clone has only a few counts. The sample holds other DNA sequences that translate to the same CDR3. The rearrangement uses TRBV30 and TRBJ1-3, with D uncertain. Germline CDR1 and CDR2: GTSNPN and SVGIG (reference sequence). The CDR3 loop spans 13 amino acids. The V gene lost 3 bases and the J gene lost 0 bases, with 6 bases spanning the gap. The CDR3 DNA sequence: TGTGCCTGGAGCACTTCCTCTGGAAACACCATATATTTT. Translation: CAWSTSSGNTIYF.

The rearrangement links TRBV4-2 to TRBJ1-1, with TRBD1 matching over 7 bases. CDR1 is LGHNA and CDR2 is YNFKEQ in the germline V gene. The CDR3 is made up of 13 amino acids. V dropped 4 bases and J dropped 3; count of bases not matched to a gene: 2. The CDR3 coding sequence is TGTGCCAGCAGCCTCACAGGGGACACTGAAGCTTTCTTT. This gives the protein CASSLTGDTEAFF.

The chain carries TRBV27 and TRBJ1-4, with TRBD1 matching 10 bases. This CDR3 contains 15 residues. V lost 5 bases, J lost 8 bases, and 8 bases stayed unmatched. Per the germline V gene, CDR1 is MNHEY and CDR2 is SMNVEV (reference sequence). CDR3 protein: CASSGMTGGREKLFF. CDR3 in DNA: TGTGCCAGCAGTGGAATGACAGGGGGCAGGGAAAAACTGTTTTTT.

This clone was counted between two and nine times. The rearrangement uses TRBV5-4 and TRBJ2-1; 11 positions agree with TRBD2. The germline V gene encodes CDR1 SGHNT and CDR2 YYREEE (reference sequence). The CDR3 extends over 15 amino acids. Losses at the gene ends were 1 base for V and 3 bases for J; bases not matched to a gene: 0. The CDR3, as DNA: TGTGCCAGCAGCTTGACTAGCGGGGGCTACAATGAGCAGTTCTTC. It specifies CASSLTSGGYNEQFF.

The V gene is TRBV4-2, the J gene TRBJ1-3; maybe TRBD1 (5 bases). The CDR3 sequence is 16 residues long. Germline V lookup: CDR1 LGHNA, CDR2 YNFKEQ. V lost 2 bases to trimming and J lost 0 bases, with 11 bases between them. The CDR3 protein is CASSQPGHASGNTIYF. Here the CDR3 DNA reads TGTGCCAGCAGCCAACCCGGACATGCCTCTGGAAACACCATATATTTT.

This clone appeared a few times. The chain couples TRBV5-1 to TRBJ2-3; TRBD2 is a possible D gene (6 bases). V was pared by 5 bases and J by 2 bases, with 12 bases between. CDR1 SGHRS and CDR2 YFSETQ come from the germline V gene. CDR3 length: 14 amino acids. CDR3 nucleotide sequence: TGCGCCAGCAGTCGGGGGTTCATCACAGATACGCAGTATTTT. Amino acid sequence: CASSRGFITDTQYF.

This clone occurred a few times. V usage is TRBV5-6 and J usage is TRBJ2-3; D might be TRBD2 (6 bases). Germline loops: CDR1 SGHDT, CDR2 YYEEEE. This CDR3 is 14 amino acids long. Trimming stripped 1 base from V and 0 bases from J, with 6 bases between. The CDR3 DNA reads TGTGCCAGCAGCTTGCGGGGGAGCACAGATACGCAGTATTTT. Translation: CASSLRGSTDTQYF.

This clone was seen a handful of times. The V gene is TRBV5-1, the J gene TRBJ1-3; a weak D match, TRBD1 (6 bases). Germline-derived CDR1 and CDR2 are SGHRS and YFSETQ. This CDR3 comprises 16 residues. Trimming cost V 3 bases and J 2 bases, with 15 bases left between them. Written as DNA, the CDR3 is TGCGCCAGCAGCTCTGGGACATCTGAACCTGGAAACACCATATATTTT. It specifies CASSSGTSEPGNTIYF.